What follows are 15 T cell receptor beta chains derived from one specimen sequenced in a study of blood T cell repertoires in COVID-19. TCRdb's copy holds only in-frame clones and misses some; the assay was immunoSEQ multiplex PCR. This sample yields about 290,000 clones, of which 89% are seen a single time; 11% belongs to the top ten. Sequencing input: peripheral blood. The source of these receptors is a woman aged 25 to 39 with COVID-19, enrolled during active disease.

The V gene is TRBV7-2, the J gene TRBJ2-3, with 10 bases that match TRBD1. V was pared by 5 bases and J by 2 bases, with 13 bases of the junction left unmatched. CDR3 length: 18 residues. Germline-derived CDR1 and CDR2 are SGHTA and FQGNSA. The CDR3 DNA reads TGTGCCAGCAGCGGTAGCTTACGGACAGGGGGGATCACAGATACGCAGTATTTT. It yields the protein CASSGSLRTGGITDTQYF. Supplemented by reference TRBV7-2 and TRBJ2-3, the full variable domain reads GAGVSQSPSNKVTEKGKDVELRCDPISGHTALYWYRQSLGQGLEFLIYFQGNSAPDKSGLPSDRFSAERTGGSVSTLTIQRTQQEDSAVYLCASSGSLRTGGITDTQYFGPGTRLTVL.

V gene TRBV2 combines with J gene TRBJ2-7, with D possibly TRBD2 on 5 matching bases. CDR3 length: 14 amino acids. V dropped 7 bases and J dropped 6 bases, with 19 bases sitting between them. CDR1 is SNHLY and CDR2 is FYNNEI in the germline V gene. The CDR3 protein is CASMSSGVRGEQYF. The CDR3 nucleotides are TGTGCCAGCATGAGTTCCGGGGTTCGAGGCGAGCAGTACTTC.

CDR3 DNA sequence: TGTGCCAGCAGCCAAGGATCCCTAACAGGGGGGGAGACCCAGTACTTC. Amino acid sequence: CASSQGSLTGGETQYF. The chain recombines TRBV3-1 (or the pseudogene TRBV3-2) with TRBJ2-5; 8 positions match TRBD1. The CDR3 has 16 residues. Looked up from germline, CDR1 is LGHDT and CDR2 is YNNKEL (reference sequence). The ends lost 1 base at V and 5 bases at J; junction bases unmatched: 9.

CDR3 in DNA: TGCGCCAGCAGCTGGGGGACTAGCGGGGGTCCCTACGAGCAGTACTTC. Its translation is CASSWGTSGGPYEQYF. The J gene is TRBJ2-7, the V gene TRBV5-1; 14 bases align to TRBD2. This CDR3 spans 16 amino acids. Trimming took 3 bases from V and 2 from J; bases not matched to a gene: 4. The V gene's germline CDR1 is SGHRS and CDR2 YFSETQ. The whole variable domain, remainder taken from reference TRBV5-1 and TRBJ2-7, is KAGVTQTPRYLIKTRGQQVTLSCSPISGHRSVSWYQQTPGQGLQFLFEYFSETQRNKGNFPGRFSGRQFSNSRSEMNVSTLELGDSALYLCASSWGTSGGPYEQYFGPGTRLTVT.

V usage is TRBV6-5 and J usage is TRBJ2-7; 9 positions agree with TRBD2. Trimming cost V 7 bases and J 3 bases; bases outside gene matches: 7. Germline CDR1 reads MNHEY; CDR2 reads SVGAGI. The CDR3 runs 14 residues. CDR3 protein: CASNIAGAFYEQYF. DNA of the CDR3: TGTGCCAGCAATATAGCGGGGGCCTTCTACGAGCAGTACTTC.

The CDR3 region is CASSPLRDSWAQHF. As DNA, the CDR3 is TGTGCCAGCTCACCACTCCGGGACAGTTGGGCCCAGCATTTT. The chain couples TRBV18 to TRBJ1-5, with 7 bases identical to TRBD1. CDR1 and CDR2 from the germline V gene are KGHSH and LQKENI. The CDR3 is made up of 14 amino acids. Unmatched junction bases numbered 8, after V lost 1 base and J lost 11 bases.

This chain joins TRBV10-2 and TRBJ2-3; no firm D call. The CDR3 covers 12 residues. V was clipped by 2 bases and J by 8 bases, with 8 bases between them. CDR1 WSHSY and CDR2 SAAADI come from the germline V gene. The CDR3, as DNA: TGCGCCAGCAGTGAGCCGCTCGGTACGCAGTATTTT. Protein sequence: CASSEPLGTQYF.

The V call is TRBV2, the J call TRBJ2-1; 11 positions agree with TRBD2. J gave up 4 bases and V 6 bases, and 5 bases lay outside the gene matches. The CDR3 loop spans 15 amino acids. CDR1 and CDR2 from the germline V gene are SNHLY and FYNNEI. CDR3 sequence reads: CASRDASGGYNEQFF. For the CDR3, the DNA is TGTGCCAGCAGGGACGCTAGCGGGGGGTACAATGAGCAGTTCTTC.

This chain links TRBV6-1 with TRBJ1-5; weak D call: TRBD1 (5 bases). The V and J ends lost 4 bases and 2 bases respectively, with 15 bases between them. Germline V gene sequence: CDR1 MNHNS, CDR2 SASEGT. The CDR3 has 16 residues. CDR3 bases: TGTGCCAGCAGTGCCGGAATGGGAGGGGGCAATCAGCCCCAGCATTTT. This codes for CASSAGMGGGNQPQHF.

The V gene is TRBV4-1, the J gene TRBJ1-4; perhaps TRBD1 as D (6 bases). Trimming left V 0 bases short and J 8 bases short, with 13 bases between. The CDR3 is made up of 15 amino acids. Germline V gives CDR1 MGHRA, CDR2 YSYEKL. The CDR3 is CASSQDRGGIEKLFF. The CDR3 DNA is TGCGCCAGCAGCCAAGACAGGGGTGGGATCGAAAAACTGTTTTTT.

This chain joins TRBV5-1 and TRBJ1-4; D gene uncertain. Trimming pared 0 bases from V and 8 bases from J, leaving 29 bases between. The length of the CDR3 is 20 residues. The germline gives CDR1 SGHRS, CDR2 YFSETQ. CDR3 DNA sequence: TGCGCCAGCAGCTTGGAGGCTCAGATGTTATTGGGGTTGGGAGAGGAAAAACTGTTTTTT. Protein sequence: CASSLEAQMLLGLGEEKLFF.

V usage is TRBV6-4 and J usage is TRBJ1-2, with a possible D match to TRBD1 (6 bases). The CDR3 runs to 16 residues. V was shortened by 10 bases and J by 6 bases, with 27 bases between the two germline ends. Germline V CDR1 and CDR2: MRHNA, SNTAGT. CDR3 nucleotides: TGTGCCACCCCGAGGGGATTTACAGGGATGGGTAATGGCTACACCTTC. Protein: CATPRGFTGMGNGYTF.

The chain recombines TRBV10-2 with TRBJ2-1, with no clear D. The CDR3 contains 14 residues. Germline values: CDR1 WSHSY, CDR2 SAAADI. Trimming stripped 4 bases from V and 4 bases from J, with 11 bases between. The CDR3 region has the DNA TGCGCCAGCAGTGCCTGGGCCAATTACAATGAGCAGTTCTTC. Its protein is CASSAWANYNEQFF.

In its sample, this clone was seen once. The chain couples TRBV6-4 to TRBJ2-3; possibly TRBD2 for D (5 bases). Trimming took 3 bases from V and 8 from J, leaving 18 bases between them. In germline, CDR1 is MRHNA, CDR2 SNTAGT. The length of the CDR3 is 15 residues. CDR3 protein: CASSERMAGVGTQYF. The DNA of the CDR3 is TGTGCCAGCAGTGAACGGATGGCGGGCGTCGGTACGCAGTATTTT.

V and J are TRBV18 and TRBJ2-1, with D possibly being TRBD2 (6 bases). This CDR3 is built from 15 residues. The V and J ends lost 3 bases and 5 bases respectively, with 14 bases between them. Germline V CDR1 and CDR2: KGHSH, LQKENI. Here the CDR3 reads CASSPLPGLNNEQFF. CDR3 bases: TGTGCCAGCTCACCGCTACCGGGACTTAACAATGAGCAGTTCTTC.